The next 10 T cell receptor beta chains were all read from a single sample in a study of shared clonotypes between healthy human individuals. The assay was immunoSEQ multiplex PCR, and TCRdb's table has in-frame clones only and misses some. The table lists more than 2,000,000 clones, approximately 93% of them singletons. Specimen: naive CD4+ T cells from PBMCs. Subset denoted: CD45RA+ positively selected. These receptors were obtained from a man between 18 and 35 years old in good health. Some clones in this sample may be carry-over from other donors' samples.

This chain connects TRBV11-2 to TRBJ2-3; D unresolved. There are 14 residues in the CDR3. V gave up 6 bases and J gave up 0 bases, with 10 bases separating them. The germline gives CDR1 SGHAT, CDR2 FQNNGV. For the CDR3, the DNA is TGTGCCAGCAGTCTGATTCCTAGCACAGATACGCAGTATTTT. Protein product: CASSLIPSTDTQYF.

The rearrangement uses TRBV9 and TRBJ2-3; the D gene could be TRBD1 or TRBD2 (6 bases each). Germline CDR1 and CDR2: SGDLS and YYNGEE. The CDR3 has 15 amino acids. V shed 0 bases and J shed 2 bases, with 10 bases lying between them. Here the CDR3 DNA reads TGTGCCAGCAGCGTAGTTCCGGGGGCCACAGATACGCAGTATTTT. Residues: CASSVVPGATDTQYF.

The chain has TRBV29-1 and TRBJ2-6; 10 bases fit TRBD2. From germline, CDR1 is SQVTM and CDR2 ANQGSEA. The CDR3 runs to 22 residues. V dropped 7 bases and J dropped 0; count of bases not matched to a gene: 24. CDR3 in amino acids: CSAGSGAGGGLAPLSGANVLTF. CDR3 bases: TGCAGCGCCGGTTCGGGGGCAGGCGGGGGACTAGCGCCCCTCTCTGGGGCCAACGTCCTGACTTTC.

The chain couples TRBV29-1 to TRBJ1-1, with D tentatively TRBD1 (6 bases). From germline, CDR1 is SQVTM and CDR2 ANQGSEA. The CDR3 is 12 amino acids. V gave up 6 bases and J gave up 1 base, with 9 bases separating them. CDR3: CSVEDRNTEAFF. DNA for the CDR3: TGCAGCGTAGAGGACAGGAACACTGAAGCTTTCTTT.

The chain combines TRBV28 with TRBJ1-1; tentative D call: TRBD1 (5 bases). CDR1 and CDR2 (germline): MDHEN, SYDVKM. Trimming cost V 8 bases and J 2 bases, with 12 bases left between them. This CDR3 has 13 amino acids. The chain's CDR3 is CASLGRLNTEAFF. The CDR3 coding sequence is TGTGCCAGCCTGGGACGGTTAAACACTGAAGCTTTCTTT.

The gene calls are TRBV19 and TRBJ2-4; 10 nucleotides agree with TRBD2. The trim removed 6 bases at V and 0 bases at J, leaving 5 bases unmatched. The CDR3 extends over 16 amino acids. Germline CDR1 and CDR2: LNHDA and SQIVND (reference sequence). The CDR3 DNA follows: TGTGCCAGTAGCCGGACTAGCGGAGGAGCCAAAAACATTCAGTACTTC. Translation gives CASSRTSGGAKNIQYF. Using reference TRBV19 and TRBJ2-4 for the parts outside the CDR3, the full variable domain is DGGITQSPKYLFRKEGQNVTLSCEQNLNHDAMYWYRQDPGQGLRLIYYSQIVNDFQKGDIAEGYSVSREKKESFPLTVTSAQKNPTAFYLCASSRTSGGAKNIQYFGAGTRLSVL.

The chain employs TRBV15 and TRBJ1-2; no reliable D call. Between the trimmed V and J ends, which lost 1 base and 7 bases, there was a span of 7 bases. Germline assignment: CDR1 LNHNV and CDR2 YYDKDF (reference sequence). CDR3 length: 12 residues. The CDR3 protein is CATSRGLIGYTF. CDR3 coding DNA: TGTGCCACCAGCAGAGGGTTAATTGGCTACACCTTC. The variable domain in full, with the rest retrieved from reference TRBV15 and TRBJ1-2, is DAMVIQNPRYQVTQFGKPVTLSCSQTLNHNVMYWYQQKSSQAPKLLFHYYDKDFNNEADTPDNFQSRRPNTSFCFLDIRSPGLGDTAMYLCATSRGLIGYTFGSGTRLTVV.

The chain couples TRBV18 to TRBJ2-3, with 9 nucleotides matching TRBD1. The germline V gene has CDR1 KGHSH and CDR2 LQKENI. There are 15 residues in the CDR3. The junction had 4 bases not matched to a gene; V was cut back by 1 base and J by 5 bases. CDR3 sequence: CASSPRDRAGDTQYF. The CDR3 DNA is TGTGCCAGCTCACCACGGGACAGGGCGGGAGATACGCAGTATTTT. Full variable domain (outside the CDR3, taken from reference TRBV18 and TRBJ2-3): NAGVMQNPRHLVRRRGQEARLRCSPMKGHSHVYWYRQLPEEGLKFMVYLQKENIIDESGMPKERFSAEFPKEGPSILRIQQVVRGDSAAYFCASSPRDRAGDTQYFGPGTRLTVL.

The DNA for the CDR3 is TGTGCCAGCAGCCAAGATCGGGCGGGAGAGAAGTTCTTC. Encoded protein: CASSQDRAGEKFF. The chain couples TRBV4-2 to TRBJ2-1, with 7 bases matching TRBD2. The CDR3 sequence is 13 residues long. Per germline, CDR1 LGHNA and CDR2 YNFKEQ. Losses at the gene ends were 0 bases for V and 14 bases for J; bases not matched to a gene: 7.

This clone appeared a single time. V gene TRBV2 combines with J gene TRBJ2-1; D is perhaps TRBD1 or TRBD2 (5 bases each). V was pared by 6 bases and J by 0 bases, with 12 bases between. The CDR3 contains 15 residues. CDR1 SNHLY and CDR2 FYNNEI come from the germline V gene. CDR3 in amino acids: CASRRDRSSYNEQFF. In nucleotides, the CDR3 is TGTGCCAGCAGGAGGGACCGGAGCTCCTACAATGAGCAGTTCTTC.